The next 8 T cell receptor beta chains were all read from a single sample in a study of T cells in Graves' hyperthyroidism and ophthalmopathy. Amplified TCR beta CDR3 regions derived from RNA transcripts. A set of HTBI primers served as the primers for a first-round RT-PCR of the TCR CDR3. TCRdb called the multiplex PCR reads again in MiXCR, with one record for every CDR3 protein. This sample has a few hundred thousand distinct CDR3 sequences, with about 15% found just once. Sequenced sample: blood. These receptors were collected from a woman aged 50 to 60 with Graves' hyperthyroidism that later progressed to Graves' ophthalmopathy.

The chain carries TRBV19 and TRBJ2-3, with 8 bases that match TRBD2. The CDR3 totals 15 residues. Germline CDR1 reads LNHDA; CDR2 reads SQIVND (reference sequence). The junction had 14 bases not matched to a gene; V was cut back by 10 bases and J by 5 bases. DNA for the CDR3: TGTGCCAATCCGCCAGCGGGAGTGGGGGGAGATACGCAGTATTTT. Translated: CANPPAGVGGDTQYF.

This clonotype showed up many times. The chain joins TRBV5-1 to TRBJ2-1; 8 bases fit TRBD2. The CDR3 length is 15 residues. Germline CDR1 reads SGHRS; CDR2 reads YFSETQ. V dropped 0 bases and J dropped 8; count of bases not matched to a gene: 7. CDR3 nucleotide sequence: TGCGCCAGCAGCTTGGGAGCGGGAGATGGGGATGAGCAGTTCTTC. The encoded protein is CASSLGAGDGDEQFF.

In this sample, this clonotype turned up many times. The chain employs TRBV12-3 or TRBV12-4 and TRBJ1-5, with TRBD1 as a possible D gene (5 bases). This CDR3 has 13 amino acids. Between the trimmed V and J ends, which lost 4 bases and 7 bases, there was a span of 11 bases. The CDR3 here is CASSWSQGQPQHF. The CDR3 DNA follows: TGTGCCAGCAGTTGGTCGCAGGGCCAGCCCCAGCATTTT.

This clonotype was recorded many times. This chain connects TRBV12-3 or TRBV12-4 to TRBJ1-1; D remains unclear. This CDR3 region has 13 residues. Trimming took 7 bases from V and 5 from J, leaving 14 bases between them. DNA of the CDR3: TGTGCCAGCACTGAAGGTAAGGCGACTGAAGCTTTCTTT. Its translation: CASTEGKATEAFF.

The sample holds many counts of this clonotype. J is TRBJ2-5 and V is TRBV7-8, with 7 bases lining up with TRBD1. This CDR3 is 13 amino acids long. V gave up 7 bases and J gave up 2 bases; unmatched junction bases: 4. CDR1 and CDR2 from the germline V gene are SGHVS and FQNEAQ. CDR3 nucleotide sequence: TGTGCCAGCATGGTGACAGGGCAAGAGACCCAGTACTTC. Encoded protein: CASMVTGQETQYF.

This clonotype was counted a few times. The CDR3 DNA sequence: TGTGCCAGTAGGGAGACAGGGTCCACCGGGGAGCTGTTTTTT. It specifies CASRETGSTGELFF. The chain recombines TRBV19 with TRBJ2-2, with 7 bases identical to TRBD1. Trimming cost V 6 bases and J 4 bases; bases outside gene matches: 5. Per the germline V gene, CDR1 is LNHDA and CDR2 is SQIVND (reference sequence). The CDR3 totals 14 residues.

The sample holds one count of this clonotype. This may arise from a read error, as a much more abundant clone is one base away. This CDR3 fails to terminate in the conserved phenylalanine or tryptophan, so it likely reflects a read error. The genes are TRBV5-1 and TRBJ2-5; no clear D. The CDR3 consists of 12 residues. V was cut by 0 bases and J by 5 bases, with 5 bases left in between. The germline V gene has CDR1 SGHRS and CDR2 YFSETQ. Written as DNA, the CDR3 is TGCGCCAGCAGCTTGGCTTTCGAGACCCAGTACCTC. This sequence encodes CASSLAFETQYL.

This clonotype was picked up many times. This sequence joins TRBV27 and TRBJ2-7; D is undetermined. Trimming stripped 6 bases from V and 0 bases from J, with 9 bases between. CDR1 MNHEY and CDR2 SMNVEV come from the germline V gene (reference sequence). The CDR3 consists of 13 residues. CDR3 in amino acids: CASSVSASYEQYF. CDR3 nucleotides: TGTGCCAGCAGCGTCAGTGCCTCCTACGAGCAGTACTTC.